Each of the 22 T cell receptor beta chains below was sequenced from the same sample in a study of T-cell reconstitution after alpha-beta-depleted transplantation in children. A TCRbeta library incorporating unique molecular identifiers was prepared. One entry per CDR3 protein results from TCRdb running MiXCR on the PCR reads. Of about 610,000 distinct CDR3 sequences listed, 27% are singletons. This sample comprised PBMCs, obtained before TCRalphabeta/CD19-depleted stem cell transplant. The origin of the receptors is a boy younger than two with Wiskott-Aldrich syndrome, due to receive a stem cell transplant.

V and J are TRBV27 and TRBJ2-7, with TRBD2 matching over 7 bases. Germline CDR1 MNHEY, CDR2 SMNVEV (reference sequence). The CDR3 covers 18 residues. Trimming cost V 6 bases and J 3 bases; bases outside gene matches: 20. The CDR3 sequence: CASRRIRRAGDDVYEQYF. As DNA, the CDR3 is TGTGCCAGCAGGAGGATACGAAGGGCGGGGGATGATGTCTACGAGCAGTACTTC.

This chain connects TRBV20-1 to TRBJ2-7; tentatively, D is TRBD2 (6 bases). The CDR3 covers 14 residues. V was pared by 1 base and J by 3 bases, with 13 bases between. Germline lookup yields CDR1 DFQATT and CDR2 SNEGSKA (reference sequence). CDR3 region: CSARATRRGYEQYF. CDR3 coding DNA: TGCAGTGCTAGAGCGACTAGGAGGGGCTACGAGCAGTACTTC.

This chain connects TRBV20-1 to TRBJ1-2; the D gene is possibly TRBD1 (6 bases). Germline lookup yields CDR1 DFQATT and CDR2 SNEGSKA (reference sequence). The CDR3 consists of 14 residues. The V gene lost 3 bases and the J gene lost 4 bases, with 15 bases spanning the gap. CDR3 loop: CSARLGTGTYGYTF. CDR3 bases: TGCAGTGCTAGGCTTGGCACAGGGACCTATGGCTACACCTTC.

This clonotype was observed a few times. The J gene is TRBJ2-3, the V gene TRBV20-1; 14 bases are shared with TRBD2. Germline trimming cut 2 bases from V and 5 bases from J; bases unmatched to any gene: 3. This CDR3 comprises 15 residues. The germline CDR1 and CDR2 sequences are DFQATT and SNEGSKA (reference sequence). Here the CDR3 DNA reads TGCAGTGCTAGAACGACTAGCGGGAGGGGAGATACGCAGTATTTT. Protein: CSARTTSGRGDTQYF.

The chain couples TRBV3-1 to TRBJ2-3, with D uncertain. V was clipped by 1 base and J by 1 base, with 9 bases between them. The CDR3 runs 15 residues. The V gene's germline CDR1 is LGHDT and CDR2 YNNKEL (reference sequence). The CDR3 DNA follows: TGTGCCAGCAGCCAAGCCGCCAGAGGCACAGATACGCAGTATTTT. It encodes CASSQAARGTDTQYF.

In this sample, this clonotype turned up a few times. V is TRBV7-3 and J is TRBJ2-1; 8 bases line up with TRBD2. The V segment lost 1 base and the J segment 2 bases; nucleotides outside the gene matches: 7. Germline CDR1 and CDR2: SGHTA and FQGTGA. The CDR3 is 17 amino acids. The CDR3 DNA follows: TGTGCCAGCAGCTTAAGAGTGGTTAGCGGGACCTACAATGAGCAGTTCTTC. Protein sequence: CASSLRVVSGTYNEQFF.

In its sample, this clonotype was seen a few times. This chain joins TRBV20-1 and TRBJ2-1, with D possibly being TRBD2 (5 bases). The CDR3 runs to 12 residues. The V gene lost 3 bases and the J gene lost 8 bases, with 11 bases spanning the gap. CDR1 and CDR2 from the germline V gene are DFQATT and SNEGSKA (reference sequence). In nucleotides, the CDR3 is TGCAGTGCTAGCGGGAATCAGGATGAGCAGTTCTTC. Translated, it gives CSASGNQDEQFF.

The rearrangement uses TRBV13 and TRBJ2-1; D remains ambiguous. CDR1 and CDR2 from the germline V gene are PRHDT and FYEKMQ (reference sequence). This CDR3 is 16 amino acids long. Deletions cut 3 bases from V and 0 bases from J, with 12 bases between. The CDR3 DNA reads TGTGCCAGCAGCTTTGTCGGGTCTAGCTCCTACAATGAGCAGTTCTTC. Encoded protein: CASSFVGSSSYNEQFF.

This sequence joins TRBV5-1 and TRBJ2-1, with 8 bases identical to TRBD2. Germline values: CDR1 SGHRS, CDR2 YFSETQ. J was trimmed by 4 bases and V by 0 bases; bases with no gene match: 6. This CDR3 is 16 amino acids long. The CDR3 protein is CASSLVPGGKYNEQFF. Written as DNA, the CDR3 is TGCGCCAGCAGCTTGGTACCGGGGGGGAAATACAATGAGCAGTTCTTC.

The chain uses TRBV5-1 and TRBJ2-1, with a possible D match to TRBD1 (6 bases). The CDR3 length is 13 residues. Looked up from germline, CDR1 is SGHRS and CDR2 is YFSETQ. V lost 4 bases to trimming and J lost 5 bases, with 10 bases between them. The CDR3 coding sequence is TGCGCCAGCAGCGTGACAGGAGACAATGAGCAGTTCTTC. Amino acid sequence: CASSVTGDNEQFF. The full variable domain, completed using reference TRBV5-1 and TRBJ2-1, is KAGVTQTPRYLIKTRGQQVTLSCSPISGHRSVSWYQQTPGQGLQFLFEYFSETQRNKGNFPGRFSGRQFSNSRSEMNVSTLELGDSALYLCASSVTGDNEQFFGPGTRLTVL.

The rearrangement uses TRBV5-1 and TRBJ2-1; tentatively, D is TRBD2 (5 bases). There are 19 residues in the CDR3. CDR1 and CDR2 from the germline V gene are SGHRS and YFSETQ. V lost 3 bases to trimming and J lost 1 base, with 23 bases between them. This CDR3 reads CASSSDLGRTAWSYNEQFF. The DNA of the CDR3 is TGCGCCAGCAGCTCCGATCTTGGGAGAACGGCTTGGTCCTACAATGAGCAGTTCTTC.

The chain couples TRBV6-1 to TRBJ2-7, with D possibly being TRBD1 or TRBD2 (6 bases each). Trimming pared 4 bases from V and 5 bases from J, leaving 15 bases between. Germline CDR1 reads MNHNS; CDR2 reads SASEGT. This CDR3 region has 14 residues. CDR3 protein: CASSVVWGANEQYF. The CDR3, as DNA: TGTGCCAGCAGTGTCGTTTGGGGGGCGAACGAGCAGTACTTC.

This clonotype was observed a handful of times. This chain links TRBV6-1 with TRBJ2-7; 8 bases are shared with TRBD2. This CDR3 comprises 14 residues. J gave up 3 bases and V 1 base, and 2 bases lay outside the gene matches. Germline V gives CDR1 MNHNS, CDR2 SASEGT. The CDR3 DNA is TGTGCCAGCAGTGAAGGGAGCGGGAGCTACGAGCAGTACTTC. This encodes CASSEGSGSYEQYF.

This clonotype was counted between two and nine times. The CDR3 nucleotides read TGCGCCAGCAGCTTGGAAGGAAACACAGATACGCAGTATTTT. It specifies CASSLEGNTDTQYF. The chain combines TRBV5-1 with TRBJ2-3; D remains unclear. CDR1 is SGHRS and CDR2 is YFSETQ in the germline V gene. The CDR3 has 14 residues. Trimming pared 0 bases from V and 2 bases from J, leaving 7 bases between. Full variable domain (rest looked up from reference TRBV5-1 and TRBJ2-3): KAGVTQTPRYLIKTRGQQVTLSCSPISGHRSVSWYQQTPGQGLQFLFEYFSETQRNKGNFPGRFSGRQFSNSRSEMNVSTLELGDSALYLCASSLEGNTDTQYFGPGTRLTVL.

The V and J genes are TRBV7-2 and TRBJ2-7; TRBD1 aligns across 7 bases. From germline, CDR1 is SGHTA and CDR2 FQGNSA. The CDR3 sequence is 13 residues long. V lost 5 bases, J lost 6 bases, and 7 bases stayed unmatched. The CDR3 loop reads CASSPQTGSEQYF. The CDR3 bases are TGTGCCAGCAGCCCCCAGACAGGGAGCGAGCAGTACTTC.

V gene TRBV28 combines with J gene TRBJ2-1; 7 bases are shared with TRBD2. Germline-derived CDR1 and CDR2 are MDHEN and SYDVKM. V lost 0 bases and J lost 2; bases outside the gene matches: 13. The CDR3 runs 19 residues. This chain's CDR3 is CASSLWASGVILTYNEQFF. The CDR3, as DNA: TGTGCCAGCAGTTTATGGGCTAGCGGAGTAATTCTAACCTACAATGAGCAGTTCTTC.

The chain couples TRBV4-2 to TRBJ2-3; the match to TRBD1 covers 8 bases. The CDR3 contains 16 residues. V lost 2 bases and J lost 0; bases outside the gene matches: 4. CDR1 LGHNA and CDR2 YNFKEQ come from the germline V gene. As DNA, the CDR3 is TGTGCCAGCAGCCAACCCGGGACAGGCAGCACAGATACGCAGTATTTT. Amino acids: CASSQPGTGSTDTQYF.

This clonotype turned up a few times. The gene calls are TRBV5-1 and TRBJ2-7; no firm D call. There are 8 residues in the CDR3. Germline CDR1 reads SGHRS; CDR2 reads YFSETQ. The V end lost 8 bases, the J end lost 9 bases, and 6 bases lay between the germline ends. The CDR3 nucleotides read TGCGCCAGTGAATGGCAGTACTTC. It is translated as CASEWQYF.

J is TRBJ2-5 and V is TRBV29-1; 14 bases match TRBD2. Germline CDR1 reads SQVTM; CDR2 reads ANQGSEA. The CDR3 loop spans 16 amino acids. V shed 4 bases, J shed 4 bases, and the junction held 8 bases outside the gene matches. The CDR3 bases are TGCAGCGTTGGTCTGGGACTAGCGGGAGAGGGAGAGACCCAGTACTTC. Translation: CSVGLGLAGEGETQYF.

The gene calls are TRBV12-3 or TRBV12-4 and TRBJ1-2, with TRBD1 identical over 10 bases. The CDR3 loop spans 18 amino acids. V lost 3 bases, J lost 4 bases, and 14 bases stayed unmatched. CDR3 amino acids: CASSFMGQGRTSGYGYTF. CDR3 nucleotide sequence: TGTGCCAGCAGTTTTATGGGACAGGGGCGCACCAGTGGCTATGGCTACACCTTC.

The CDR3 DNA is TGCAGTGCTAGTACCCTAGCGGGACTCACAGATACGCAGTATTTT. It is translated as CSASTLAGLTDTQYF. The gene calls are TRBV20-1 and TRBJ2-3; 9 bases line up with TRBD2. The CDR3 loop spans 15 amino acids. The germline V gene has CDR1 DFQATT and CDR2 SNEGSKA (reference sequence). J lost 2 bases, V lost 3 bases, and 6 bases had no gene match.

CDR3 sequence: CSASQSPGQGFGYTF. Here the CDR3 DNA reads TGCAGTGCTAGCCAATCTCCGGGACAGGGGTTTGGCTACACCTTC. This chain connects TRBV20-1 to TRBJ1-2, with TRBD1 matching 10 bases. CDR1 and CDR2 (germline): DFQATT, SNEGSKA (reference sequence). V gave up 3 bases and J gave up 7 bases; unmatched junction bases: 11. The CDR3 totals 15 residues.